This is a list of T cell receptor beta chains from one sample in a study of T cells expressing NK-cell markers. After re-calling the 5' RACE reads, TCRdb lists one entry per CDR3 protein, DNA absent. The sample table sets out some 500,000 distinct CDR3 sequences. Sequencing input: blood T cells: a sorted CD56 or NKG2C T cell subset, CD4+ or CD8+ T cells, or bulk PBMC T cells (not recorded which). All receptors come from a woman aged 50 to 65 in good health. CDR3s include the opening cysteine and the closing phenylalanine or tryptophan.

v_call,j_call,cdr3_length,cdr3_aa
TRBV27,TRBJ2-2,20,CASTRGLAGGPFANTGELFF
TRBV18,TRBJ2-3,14,CASSDTTSTDTQYF
TRBV7-8,TRBJ2-5,21,CASSLDLKLAGGRAKRETQYF
TRBV5-6,TRBJ1-5,13,CASSPRPNQPQHF
TRBV3-1,TRBJ2-2,17,CASSQDVAGGFTGELFF
TRBV5-6,TRBJ1-1,16,CASSSTRDWQYTEAFF
TRBV25-1,TRBJ1-1,15,CASSSTGGVNTEAFF
TRBV10-3,TRBJ2-5,14,CAIRQEQGQETQYF
TRBV7-2,TRBJ2-2,16,CASSIAGGPSTGELFF
TRBV29-1,TRBJ1-2,13,CSVLGGADHGYTF
TRBV15,TRBJ1-5,14,CATSRGDRGQPQHF
TRBV24-1,TRBJ2-3,15,CATTGAGGPQDTQYF
TRBV9,TRBJ2-1,18,CASSLPQGAGKGVNEQFF
TRBV24-1,TRBJ2-5,15,CATSDPGGGRKTQYF
TRBV3-1,TRBJ1-6,14,CASSQGGTASPLHF
TRBV7-8,TRBJ2-7,15,CASSLVRTGFGEQYF
TRBV7-8,TRBJ1-1,15,CASSLQGQLNTEAFF
TRBV11-2,TRBJ2-1,14,CASRRLAGAGEQFF
TRBV12-5,TRBJ2-2,16,CASGRGTGGWTGELFF
TRBV24-1,TRBJ1-2,13,CATSDPKNYGYTF
TRBV11-2,TRBJ2-1,17,CASSLDHSSGRAGEQFF
TRBV6-5,TRBJ1-1,16,CASSWRGGLLNTEAFF
TRBV7-6,TRBJ2-7,15,CASSLSGLALYEQYF
TRBV2,TRBJ2-1,14,CASSGSGIYNEQFF
TRBV10-3,TRBJ2-1,16,CAISERLGDSYNEQFF
TRBV2,TRBJ2-1,14,CASSPGQGGNEQFF
TRBV30,TRBJ1-1,15,CAWSVWGTVNTEAFF
TRBV11-1,TRBJ2-7,13,CASNSPPSYEQYF
TRBV4-2,TRBJ2-1,14,CASSQDLPVGEQFF
TRBV19,TRBJ2-3,15,CASSDLAGRADTQYF
TRBV3-1,TRBJ1-2,14,CASSRPGTGTGYTF
TRBV12-3/TRBV12-4,TRBJ2-1,15,CASRTSGPGDNEQFF
TRBV9,TRBJ2-1,16,CASSVEPGTSYNEQFF
TRBV20-1,TRBJ1-2,11,CSANRGSGYTF
TRBV12-3/TRBV12-4,TRBJ2-1,13,CASRASGDRGQFF
TRBV2,TRBJ2-5,15,CASRPASVYQETQYF
TRBV24-1,TRBJ2-5,15,CATSDPGREEETQYF
TRBV5-1,TRBJ1-4,17,CASREGGGGATNEKLFF
TRBV7-9,TRBJ2-5,15,CASSPGQIEEETQYF
TRBV12-3/TRBV12-4,TRBJ2-4,13,CASSPGLAGRQYF
TRBV5-1,TRBJ2-1,14,CASSLVKGSDEQFF